This T cell receptor (beta chain) stems from a study of T cell responses to AZD1222 COVID-19 vaccine. A word on this clone: The target antigen is unknown.

Study results and caveats: Per reports, nearly half of all spike-specific TCRs target regions that are unmutated in variants. The donor cohort was predominantly white British with a female majority, and clonal diversity may have been underestimated.

CDR3 size: 14 residues. Profiled with immunoSEQ multiplex PCR; TCRdb holds only in-frame clones, not every one. The top ten hold roughly 1.1% of the sample, which has approximately 130,000 clones, more than 90% seen once. The starting material was peripheral blood, obtained 28 days after the second AZD1222 dose. The sequence was collected from an adult who received the AZD1222 COVID-19 vaccine. This chain uses TRBV21-1 with TRBJ1-2; TRBD1, the table's D call, was not compared with the DNA. TRBV21-1 is given as a pseudogene. The CDR3 is CASRFKGRSDGYTF. CDR3 nucleotides: TGTGCCAGCCGTTTTAAGGGGCGCTCGGATGGCTACACCTTC.